Below are 26 T cell receptor beta chains sequenced from a single sample in a study of shared clonotypes between healthy human individuals. Terminally differentiated effector memory CD45RA+ cells were excluded from the naive CD8 cells, which were CD45RO-negative and positively selected for CCR7. The data were produced by immunoSEQ multiplex PCR, yet TCRdb's version contains in-frame clones alone and is incomplete. The sample records roughly 2.1 million clones, 85% to 95% being singletons. What was sequenced was naive CD8+ T cells from PBMCs. The source is a man aged 18 to 29 in good health. Some clones in this sample may be carry-over from other donors' samples.

The chain carries TRBV7-9 and TRBJ1-1, with D hard to call. V lost 5 bases and J 1 base, leaving 11 bases between the germline ends. The germline CDR1 and CDR2 sequences are SEHNR and FQNEAQ (reference sequence). The CDR3 has 14 residues. The CDR3, as DNA: TGTGCCAGCAGCGAAGAATCGGGGAACACTGAAGCTTTCTTT. Amino acids: CASSEESGNTEAFF.

The rearrangement joins TRBV7-7 to TRBJ2-1; D is uncertain. V was clipped by 5 bases and J by 0 bases, with 14 bases between them. The CDR3 sequence is 16 residues long. Germline CDR1 and CDR2: SSHAT and FNYEAQ (reference sequence). CDR3 residues: CASSRFVPDSYNEQFF. DNA for the CDR3: TGTGCCAGCAGCCGTTTTGTTCCCGACTCCTACAATGAGCAGTTCTTC.

The rearrangement uses TRBV9 and TRBJ2-7; TRBD2 aligns across 14 bases. The V gene's germline CDR1 is SGDLS and CDR2 YYNGEE. The CDR3 sequence is 16 residues long. V shed 4 bases and J 6 bases; nucleotides not matched to a gene: 9. The CDR3 protein is CASSSGTSGRLSEQYF. The DNA for the CDR3 is TGTGCCAGCAGCTCCGGGACTAGCGGGAGATTATCCGAGCAGTACTTC.

This clone was recorded only once. Within the sample, other DNA sequences also encode this same CDR3. The chain combines TRBV10-3 with TRBJ2-7; D unresolved. Trimming stripped 3 bases from V and 2 bases from J, with 8 bases between. CDR1 and CDR2 from the germline V gene are ENHRY and SYGVKD. CDR3 length: 13 amino acids. CDR3 bases: TGTGCCATCAGTGATGGGGTTACCTACGAGCAGTACTTC. It translates to CAISDGVTYEQYF.

This clone appeared once. This chain uses TRBV27 with TRBJ2-7; 8 bases agree with TRBD2. Trimming took 3 bases from V and 5 from J; bases not matched to a gene: 6. The CDR3 length is 14 residues. Germline CDR1 reads MNHEY; CDR2 reads SMNVEV (reference sequence). CDR3 amino acids: CASSFGTSTHEQYF. The CDR3, as DNA: TGTGCCAGCAGTTTCGGGACTAGTACCCACGAGCAGTACTTC.

V gene TRBV28 combines with J gene TRBJ1-1; D is uncertain. V lost 6 bases to trimming and J lost 1 base, with 15 bases between them. The CDR3 is made up of 15 amino acids. Germline CDR1 is MDHEN and CDR2 is SYDVKM. CDR3: CASRGDVEGNTEAFF. CDR3 nucleotide sequence: TGTGCCAGCAGGGGAGATGTTGAAGGGAACACTGAAGCTTTCTTT.

Points on this clone: The identical CDR3 is also encoded by other nucleotide sequences in the sample. The chain couples TRBV6-5 to TRBJ1-1; unclear D gene. The V gene lost 2 bases and the J gene lost 0 bases, with 10 bases spanning the gap. The germline CDR1 and CDR2 sequences are MNHEY and SVGAGI. The CDR3 has 15 residues. Written as DNA, the CDR3 is TGTGCCAGCAGTTACGGTTCGGGCATGAACACTGAAGCTTTCTTT. This translates into CASSYGSGMNTEAFF.

There are a few counts of this clone. The chain couples TRBV14 to TRBJ1-1; D not resolved. Trimming pared 6 bases from V and 8 bases from J, leaving 16 bases between. CDR3 size: 13 residues. Germline CDR1 is SGHDN and CDR2 is FVKESK. CDR3 coding DNA: TGTGCCAGCAGTCCGAGCAGCTGGGCCGAAGCTTTCTTT. Its protein is CASSPSSWAEAFF.

The rearrangement joins TRBV10-2 to TRBJ2-7, with D possibly TRBD2 on 6 matching bases. The CDR3 is 16 residues long. V lost 6 bases and J 3 bases, leaving 21 bases between the germline ends. CDR1 and CDR2 (germline): WSHSY, SAAADI. The DNA of the CDR3 is TGCGCCAGCAGCCTGACGAGCGGTAGCGGTCTCTACGAGCAGTACTTC. This sequence encodes CASSLTSGSGLYEQYF.

The chain employs TRBV29-1 and TRBJ2-1; 10 nucleotides match TRBD2. The V segment lost 1 base and the J segment 3 bases; nucleotides outside the gene matches: 6. Germline CDR1 and CDR2: SQVTM and ANQGSEA. The length of the CDR3 is 16 residues. This CDR3 is CSVEVSIAGGYNEQFF. The CDR3, as DNA: TGCAGCGTTGAAGTCTCCATAGCGGGAGGCTACAATGAGCAGTTCTTC.

V gene TRBV7-9 combines with J gene TRBJ2-7; the match to TRBD2 covers 9 bases. The CDR3 has 16 residues. V lost 1 base to trimming and J lost 6 bases; unmatched junction nucleotides: 10. CDR1 SEHNR and CDR2 FQNEAQ come from the germline V gene (reference sequence). CDR3 sequence: CASSLGGLAKGFEQYF. The CDR3 region has the DNA TGTGCCAGCAGCTTAGGTGGACTAGCGAAGGGCTTCGAGCAGTACTTC.

This chain uses TRBV6-6 with TRBJ2-1; 9 positions agree with TRBD1. Trimming at V came to 7 bases and at J to 9 bases, leaving 13 bases not matched to a gene. There are 15 residues in the CDR3. The germline CDR1 and CDR2 sequences are MNHNY and SVGAGI (reference sequence). The CDR3 is CASIDRGIRGGEQFF. DNA for the CDR3: TGTGCCAGCATCGACAGGGGGATTCGGGGAGGTGAGCAGTTCTTC.

The chain combines TRBV11-2 with TRBJ2-6, with D unclear. This CDR3 has 17 amino acids. The ends were cut back, 5 bases at V and 2 bases at J, with 16 bases in the middle. Germline V lookup: CDR1 SGHAT, CDR2 FQNNGV. CDR3 amino acids: CASSLPPRQPGANVLTF. DNA for the CDR3: TGTGCCAGCAGCCTACCCCCCCGGCAGCCTGGGGCCAACGTCCTGACTTTC.

The chain combines TRBV14 with TRBJ2-1, with TRBD1 identical over 8 bases. Germline CDR1 SGHDN, CDR2 FVKESK. V gave up 1 base and J gave up 12 bases; unmatched junction bases: 5. The CDR3 consists of 13 residues. CDR3 sequence: CASSQVADRVQFF. CDR3 DNA: TGTGCCAGCAGCCAAGTGGCGGACAGGGTGCAGTTCTTC.

The gene calls are TRBV28 and TRBJ1-1; D not resolved. This CDR3 has 14 residues. Germline loops: CDR1 MDHEN, CDR2 SYDVKM. Trimming took 1 base from V and 0 from J, leaving 6 bases between them. DNA for the CDR3: TGTGCCAGCAGTTTATCAGACGTGAACACTGAAGCTTTCTTT. Protein: CASSLSDVNTEAFF.

The gene calls are TRBV29-1 and TRBJ1-2, with 9 bases fitting TRBD1. V shed 7 bases and J 6 bases; nucleotides not matched to a gene: 6. The germline CDR1 and CDR2 sequences are SQVTM and ANQGSEA. The CDR3 runs to 12 residues. CDR3 in amino acids: CSARDRVDGYTF. The CDR3 DNA reads TGCAGCGCCAGGGACAGGGTGGATGGCTACACCTTC.

The chain couples TRBV6-5 to TRBJ2-7; 12 nucleotides line up with TRBD1. CDR1 is MNHEY and CDR2 is SVGAGI in the germline V gene. Trimming removed 6 bases from V and 4 bases from J; junction bases left unmatched: 1. The CDR3 has 13 amino acids. The CDR3 protein is CASRGQGAYEQYF. CDR3 nucleotide sequence: TGTGCCAGCAGGGGACAGGGGGCTTACGAGCAGTACTTC.

The rearrangement joins TRBV7-9 to TRBJ2-5; tentatively, D is TRBD2 (7 bases). Germline values: CDR1 SEHNR, CDR2 FQNEAQ (reference sequence). The CDR3 spans 13 residues. V dropped 4 bases and J dropped 4 bases, with 10 bases sitting between them. The CDR3 DNA sequence: TGTGCCAGCAGCTGGGGGGGCTCAGAGACCCAGTACTTC. This sequence encodes CASSWGGSETQYF.

This chain joins TRBV6-6 and TRBJ2-7, with D perhaps TRBD1 or TRBD2 (5 bases each). Deletions cut 4 bases from V and 5 bases from J, with 12 bases between. This CDR3 spans 13 amino acids. Germline CDR1 reads MNHNY; CDR2 reads SVGAGI (reference sequence). The CDR3: CASSFGGPDEQYF. DNA of the CDR3: TGTGCCAGCAGTTTTGGGGGTCCTGACGAGCAGTACTTC.

This chain connects TRBV20-1 to TRBJ2-7, with D perhaps assigned TRBD1 or TRBD2 (5 bases each). This CDR3 is 11 amino acids long. The V gene lost 5 bases and the J gene lost 2 bases, with 7 bases spanning the gap. The germline CDR1 and CDR2 sequences are DFQATT and SNEGSKA (reference sequence). CDR3: CSAWDPYEQYF. The DNA of the CDR3 is TGCAGTGCTTGGGACCCCTACGAGCAGTACTTC.

This rearrangement joins TRBV5-4 to TRBJ1-3, with D tentatively TRBD1 (5 bases). CDR1 and CDR2 from the germline V gene are SGHNT and YYREEE (reference sequence). The CDR3 consists of 16 residues. The V gene lost 0 bases and the J gene lost 0 bases, with 10 bases spanning the gap. CDR3 in amino acids: CASSLAYRTSGNTIYF. In DNA, the CDR3 is TGTGCCAGCAGCTTGGCCTACAGGACCTCTGGAAACACCATATATTTT. Full variable domain (remainder filled in from reference TRBV5-4 and TRBJ1-3): ETGVTQSPTHLIKTRGQQVTLRCSSQSGHNTVSWYQQALGQGPQFIFQYYREEENGRGNFPPRFSGLQFPNYSSELNVNALELDDSALYLCASSLAYRTSGNTIYFGEGSWLTVV.

On this clone itself: The same CDR3 arises from other DNA sequences in this sample as well. The chain employs TRBV4-1 and TRBJ2-1, with D maybe TRBD2 (6 bases). The CDR3 is 11 amino acids. CDR1 and CDR2 (germline): MGHRA, YSYEKL. Trimming removed 3 bases from V and 9 bases from J, with 6 bases in between. The CDR3 region is CASSQGGEQFF. The DNA for the CDR3 is TGCGCCAGCAGCCAGGGGGGTGAGCAGTTCTTC.

V gene TRBV5-1 combines with J gene TRBJ2-7; 8 nucleotides agree with TRBD1. Unmatched junction bases numbered 6, after V lost 0 bases and J lost 4 bases. CDR3 length equals 15 residues. Germline V gene sequence: CDR1 SGHRS, CDR2 YFSETQ. As DNA, the CDR3 is TGCGCCAGCAGCTTGGAGCAGGGGGCGGCGTACGAGCAGTACTTC. Amino acids: CASSLEQGAAYEQYF.

On this clone: The sample holds other DNA sequences that translate to the same CDR3. The V call is TRBV27, the J call TRBJ2-7; maybe TRBD1 (5 bases). This CDR3 is 13 amino acids long. With 4 bases removed from V and 2 bases from J, the gap between germline ends came to 9 bases. Germline V gene lookup returns CDR1 MNHEY and CDR2 SMNVEV (reference sequence). CDR3 in DNA: TGTGCCAGCAGTTCAGGGTCCCCCTACGAGCAGTACTTC. Translated, it gives CASSSGSPYEQYF.

The V and J genes are TRBV27 and TRBJ1-1, with D unclear. The V end lost 6 bases, the J end lost 1 base, and 15 bases lay between the germline ends. The V gene's germline CDR1 is MNHEY and CDR2 SMNVEV (reference sequence). The CDR3 extends over 15 amino acids. The CDR3 region is CASSSLARENTEAFF. The CDR3 nucleotides read TGTGCCAGCAGCTCCCTTGCGAGGGAGAACACTGAAGCTTTCTTT.

The chain joins TRBV6-5 to TRBJ1-1; D remains ambiguous. Trimming pared 0 bases from V and 4 bases from J, leaving 9 bases between. Germline V gene sequence: CDR1 MNHEY, CDR2 SVGAGI. The CDR3 is 14 residues long. As DNA, the CDR3 is TGTGCCAGCAGTTACTCCGCGGATATCACTGAAGCTTTCTTT. Its protein is CASSYSADITEAFF.